The 32 T cell receptor beta chains below all came from one sample that was sequenced in a study of T cells after yellow fever vaccination. TCRdb processed the 5' RACE reads anew with MiXCR; each CDR3 protein has one entry. The repertoire holds 120,000 to 150,000 distinct CDR3 sequences, with about 7.7% as singletons. The input for sequencing was CD4+ T cells sorted from PBMCs, taken 5 days after the yellow fever booster vaccination. The receptors shown here come from a man aged 30 to 45 who received the YFV17D yellow fever vaccine.

There are many counts of this clonotype. The V gene is TRBV7-9, the J gene TRBJ2-1; D ambiguous. V lost 5 bases and J 8 bases, leaving 7 bases between the germline ends. CDR1 is SEHNR, CDR2 FQNEAQ, per germline (reference sequence). This CDR3 is built from 11 residues. In nucleotides, the CDR3 is TGTGCCAGCAGCCAAACCGATGAGCAGTTCTTC. This codes for CASSQTDEQFF.

At least ten counts were recorded for this clonotype. The chain uses TRBV23-1 and TRBJ2-4, with TRBD1 as a possible D gene (6 bases). TRBV23-1 is flagged as an ORF with uncertain function. Trimming pared 4 bases from V and 5 bases from J, leaving 9 bases between. The CDR3 covers 13 residues. The CDR3 bases are TGCGCCAGCAGTCCGGCAGGGGAAAACATTCAGTACTTC. Translating it yields CASSPAGENIQYF.

This clonotype was seen ten or more times. The gene calls are TRBV20-1 and TRBJ2-2; the match to TRBD2 covers 8 bases. This CDR3 has 15 amino acids. The V segment lost 3 bases and the J segment 5 bases; nucleotides outside the gene matches: 8. The germline V gene encodes CDR1 DFQATT and CDR2 SNEGSKA (reference sequence). In nucleotides, the CDR3 is TGCAGTGCTAGCTGGCGGGGGGTGAAAACCGGGGAGCTGTTTTTT. This encodes CSASWRGVKTGELFF.

This clonotype was picked up many times. The chain recombines TRBV5-4 with TRBJ2-7, with TRBD2 matching 10 bases. Germline V CDR1 and CDR2: SGHNT, YYREEE (reference sequence). The CDR3 extends over 15 amino acids. The V and J ends lost 3 bases and 0 bases, in that order; junction bases with no gene match: 3. CDR3 region: CASSWGTSVSYEQYF. The CDR3 DNA sequence: TGTGCCAGCAGCTGGGGGACTAGCGTCTCCTACGAGCAGTACTTC. Using reference TRBV5-4 and TRBJ2-7 for the parts outside the CDR3, the full variable domain is ETGVTQSPTHLIKTRGQQVTLRCSSQSGHNTVSWYQQALGQGPQFIFQYYREEENGRGNFPPRFSGLQFPNYSSELNVNALELDDSALYLCASSWGTSVSYEQYFGPGTRLTVT.

This clonotype was seen at least ten times. This chain connects TRBV27 to TRBJ2-7; TRBD2 matches 9 bases. V shed 7 bases and J 4 bases; nucleotides not matched to a gene: 5. The V gene's germline CDR1 is MNHEY and CDR2 SMNVEV (reference sequence). The CDR3 contains 13 residues. CDR3 nucleotide sequence: TGTGCCAGCAAGAGACTAGCGGAATACGAGCAGTACTTC. Amino acid sequence: CASKRLAEYEQYF.

Note on this clonotype: This may be a read error, as it is one base from a much larger clone. The chain is built from TRBV7-2 and TRBJ2-2, with a possible D match to TRBD2 (6 bases). Germline V gene sequence: CDR1 SGHTA, CDR2 FQGNSA. The V and J ends lost 4 bases and 4 bases respectively, with 13 bases between them. The CDR3 is 15 amino acids. The CDR3 loop is CASSSGLTSTGELFF. The CDR3 bases are TGTGCCAGCAGCTCAGGGTTGACTAGCACCGGGGAGCTGTTTTTT. The complete variable domain, with remaining parts taken from reference TRBV7-2 and TRBJ2-2, reads GAGVSQSPSNKVTEKGKDVELRCDPISGHTALYWYRQSLGQGLEFLIYFQGNSAPDKSGLPSDRFSAERTGGSVSTLTIQRTQQEDSAVYLCASSSGLTSTGELFFGEGSRLTVL.

V and J are TRBV7-2 and TRBJ2-3; either TRBD1 or TRBD2 may supply D (5 bases each). V was trimmed by 5 bases and J by 9 bases, leaving 15 bases between them. CDR3 length: 13 amino acids. Germline CDR1 SGHTA, CDR2 FQGNSA. For the CDR3, the DNA is TGTGCCAGCAGCCCGGGGACCGGCCGCACGCAGTATTTT. It translates to CASSPGTGRTQYF. Based on the CDR3 plus reference TRBV7-2 and TRBJ2-3, the full variable domain is GAGVSQSPSNKVTEKGKDVELRCDPISGHTALYWYRQSLGQGLEFLIYFQGNSAPDKSGLPSDRFSAERTGGSVSTLTIQRTQQEDSAVYLCASSPGTGRTQYFGPGTRLTVL.

This clonotype has at least ten counts. This chain links TRBV5-1 with TRBJ1-1, with D perhaps matching TRBD1 (5 bases). The ends were cut back, 0 bases at V and 5 bases at J, with 14 bases in the middle. The CDR3 runs 15 residues. CDR1 is SGHRS and CDR2 is YFSETQ in the germline V gene. In nucleotides, the CDR3 is TGCGCCAGCAGCTTGGTCAGTGGGGGAAGTACTGAAGCTTTCTTT. Protein sequence: CASSLVSGGSTEAFF. Using reference TRBV5-1 and TRBJ1-1 for the parts outside the CDR3, the full variable domain is KAGVTQTPRYLIKTRGQQVTLSCSPISGHRSVSWYQQTPGQGLQFLFEYFSETQRNKGNFPGRFSGRQFSNSRSEMNVSTLELGDSALYLCASSLVSGGSTEAFFGQGTRLTVV.

This clonotype was seen at least ten times. This sequence joins TRBV7-8 and TRBJ2-2; D not resolved. Trimming cost V 5 bases and J 2 bases, with 12 bases left between them. Germline CDR1 and CDR2: SGHVS and FQNEAQ. This CDR3 is built from 15 residues. In DNA form, the CDR3 reads TGTGCCAGCAGCCCGGCTATTCATAACACCGGGGAGCTGTTTTTT. Translation: CASSPAIHNTGELFF.

This clonotype showed up many times. This rearrangement joins TRBV4-3 to TRBJ1-2, with TRBD1 identical over 7 bases. The CDR3 spans 16 residues. CDR1 is LGHNA, CDR2 YSLEER, per germline. After removal of 0 bases from V and 6 bases from J, the junction contained 10 bases not matched to a gene. CDR3 in DNA: TGCGCCAGCAGCCAAGATCTCGGGACAGTATTTAATGGCTACACCTTC. This sequence encodes CASSQDLGTVFNGYTF.

At least ten counts were recorded for this clonotype. The chain joins TRBV12-3 or TRBV12-4 to TRBJ2-6; D is perhaps TRBD2 (6 bases). Between the trimmed V and J ends, which lost 8 bases and 2 bases, there was a span of 10 bases. This CDR3 has 14 amino acids. CDR3 coding DNA: TGTGCCAGCCTATCGGGGGCTGGGGCCAACGTCCTGACTTTC. This sequence encodes CASLSGAGANVLTF.

This clonotype was recorded at least ten times. The CDR3 is CASSLRADNEQFF. The CDR3 DNA reads TGTGCCAGCAGCTTGAGGGCGGACAATGAGCAGTTCTTC. The rearrangement links TRBV7-2 to TRBJ2-1, with D maybe TRBD2 (5 bases). This CDR3 comprises 13 residues. CDR1 is SGHTA and CDR2 is FQGNSA in the germline V gene. The ends were cut back, 3 bases at V and 5 bases at J, with 8 bases in the middle.

At least ten counts were recorded for this clonotype. The V call is TRBV11-2, the J call TRBJ2-5; tentatively, D is TRBD1 (6 bases). CDR1 is SGHAT, CDR2 FQNNGV, per germline. CDR3 length: 15 residues. The V end lost 2 bases, the J end lost 2 bases, and 12 bases lay between the germline ends. The CDR3 region is CASSLLGGQQETQYF. The CDR3 DNA sequence: TGTGCCAGCAGCTTATTAGGGGGTCAGCAAGAGACCCAGTACTTC.

The chain uses TRBV12-3 or TRBV12-4 and TRBJ2-5; D is unresolved. The length of the CDR3 is 13 residues. With 5 bases removed from V and 7 bases from J, the gap between germline ends came to 14 bases. CDR3 in amino acids: CASSPSESGTQYF. The CDR3 bases are TGTGCCAGCAGTCCATCGGAATCGGGGACCCAGTACTTC.

The chain recombines TRBV19 with TRBJ2-7, with TRBD2 matching 8 bases. The germline gives CDR1 LNHDA, CDR2 SQIVND (reference sequence). The CDR3 sequence is 14 residues long. V gave up 7 bases and J gave up 7 bases; unmatched junction bases: 12. CDR3 DNA: TGTGCCAGTATGCGAAAAGCGGGAGCGGGAGAGCAGTACTTC. This translates into CASMRKAGAGEQYF.

The J gene is TRBJ2-2, the V gene TRBV5-4; D not resolved. With 3 bases removed from V and 5 bases from J, the gap between germline ends came to 8 bases. CDR3 size: 13 residues. Germline CDR1 reads SGHNT; CDR2 reads YYREEE (reference sequence). The CDR3 reads CASSWAATGELFF. In DNA form, the CDR3 reads TGTGCCAGCAGCTGGGCAGCTACCGGGGAGCTGTTTTTT.

Ten or more counts support this clonotype. The rearrangement links TRBV7-9 to TRBJ2-7; 9 bases line up with TRBD2. With 1 base clipped from V and 1 base from J, the junction kept 8 bases outside the gene matches. Germline CDR1 SEHNR, CDR2 FQNEAQ (reference sequence). The CDR3 sequence is 17 residues long. In DNA, the CDR3 is TGTGCCAGCAGCTTAGGGGGAACTAGCGGGCTATCCTACGAGCAGTACTTC. Residues: CASSLGGTSGLSYEQYF.

A note on this clonotype: A much bigger clone sits one base away, suggesting this may be a read error. The chain uses TRBV7-2 and TRBJ2-7; D remains unclear. Germline V gene lookup returns CDR1 SGHTA and CDR2 FQGNSA. Between the trimmed V and J ends, which lost 5 bases and 3 bases, there was a span of 17 bases. The CDR3 has 15 amino acids. CDR3 bases: TGTGCCAGCAGCCACTATGACATGGGATTCTACGAGCAGTACTTC. Translation: CASSHYDMGFYEQYF.

This clonotype was observed at least ten times. The J gene is TRBJ2-7, the V gene TRBV20-1, with D uncertain. Between the trimmed V and J ends, which lost 0 bases and 2 bases, there was a span of 11 bases. Germline CDR1 DFQATT, CDR2 SNEGSKA (reference sequence). This CDR3 contains 14 residues. The CDR3 DNA reads as TGCAGTGCTAGAGACCCGAGTCCCCCCTACGAGCAGTACTTC. Amino acids: CSARDPSPPYEQYF.

This clonotype occurred many times. The junction departs from germline at one end; a sequencing error may be responsible. The chain combines TRBV5-1 with TRBJ2-1; the match to TRBD2 covers 8 bases. Germline CDR1 reads SGHRS; CDR2 reads YFSETQ. The CDR3 is 12 residues long. The CDR3 region has the DNA TGCGCCAGCAGCTTGGAAGGGACTAGTGGAGTCTTC. This gives the protein CASSLEGTSGVF.

This clonotype was picked up many times. The chain couples TRBV20-1 to TRBJ2-2; no definite D call. The CDR3 is made up of 13 amino acids. The V gene's germline CDR1 is DFQATT and CDR2 SNEGSKA (reference sequence). Trimming cost V 5 bases and J 4 bases, with 11 bases left between them. The CDR3 loop is CSAPQGRTGELFF. CDR3 nucleotide sequence: TGCAGTGCTCCTCAAGGACGCACCGGGGAGCTGTTTTTT.

In its sample, this clonotype was seen many times. J is TRBJ2-7 and V is TRBV5-6; D might be TRBD1 (6 bases). V was shortened by 0 bases and J by 0 bases, with 13 bases between the two germline ends. Germline CDR1 and CDR2: SGHDT and YYEEEE. The CDR3 spans 16 residues. The CDR3 region is CASSLVGRTDSYEQYF. The CDR3 DNA reads as TGTGCCAGCAGCTTGGTAGGGCGGACAGACTCCTACGAGCAGTACTTC. The variable domain in full, completed from reference TRBV5-6 and TRBJ2-7, reads DAGVTQSPTHLIKTRGQQVTLRCSPKSGHDTVSWYQQALGQGPQFIFQYYEEEERQRGNFPDRFSGHQFPNYSSELNVNALLLGDSALYLCASSLVGRTDSYEQYFGPGTRLTVT.

This clonotype was detected a few times. The CDR3 protein is CASARLPRKNSYNEQFF. The CDR3, as DNA: TGTGCCAGCGCACGGCTCCCTCGAAAGAACTCCTACAATGAGCAGTTCTTC. This sequence joins TRBV6-1 and TRBJ2-1; D gene uncertain. CDR3 length: 17 residues. Germline V gene sequence: CDR1 MNHNS, CDR2 SASEGT. Deletions cut 8 bases from V and 0 bases from J, with 20 bases between.

This clonotype appeared many times. J is TRBJ2-6 and V is TRBV21-1; the tabulated D call, TRBD1, remains unverified against the DNA. TRBV21-1 is designated a pseudogene. This CDR3 comprises 19 residues. The CDR3 bases are TGTGCCAGCAGCACGGGACGGAGACACCAGAACTCTGGGGCCAACGTCCTGACTTTC. Protein sequence: CASSTGRRHQNSGANVLTF.

In its sample, this clonotype was seen many times. This chain uses TRBV5-1 with TRBJ2-1; 9 nucleotides match TRBD2. V lost 0 bases and J lost 4; bases outside the gene matches: 2. The CDR3 runs to 15 residues. Germline CDR1 reads SGHRS; CDR2 reads YFSETQ. CDR3 region: CASSLELAGYNEQFF. CDR3 DNA: TGCGCCAGCAGCTTGGAACTAGCGGGTTACAATGAGCAGTTCTTC.

There are many counts of this clonotype. This chain uses TRBV28 with TRBJ2-7; 9 bases are shared with TRBD2. CDR3 length: 16 residues. The V segment lost 4 bases and the J segment 1 base; nucleotides outside the gene matches: 8. Germline V gene data show CDR1 as MDHEN and CDR2 as SYDVKM. CDR3 DNA: TGTGCCAGCAGTTCCAGGACTAGCGTCCCTTCCTACGAGCAGTACTTC. Amino acid sequence: CASSSRTSVPSYEQYF.

This clonotype came up many times. The chain links TRBV7-3 to TRBJ2-5, with D possibly TRBD1 on 6 matching bases. This CDR3 is 16 amino acids long. V was trimmed by 1 base and J by 2 bases, leaving 14 bases between them. From germline, CDR1 is SGHTA and CDR2 FQGTGA. CDR3 sequence reads: CASSLKPGARQETQYF. CDR3 nucleotides: TGTGCCAGCAGCTTAAAACCAGGGGCGCGACAAGAGACCCAGTACTTC.

As regards this clonotype: It may be a read error: a sequence one base away is much more abundant. This sequence joins TRBV7-8 and TRBJ2-2; D might be TRBD1 (5 bases). Germline CDR1 is SGHVS and CDR2 is FQNEAQ. CDR3 length: 17 residues. Trimming removed 7 bases from V and 2 bases from J, with 20 bases in between. This chain's CDR3 is CASIFQFRATNTGELFF. The DNA of the CDR3 is TGTGCCAGCATCTTTCAGTTCAGGGCGACCAACACCGGGGAGCTGTTTTTT.

This clonotype was observed a handful of times. This chain connects TRBV12-3 or TRBV12-4 to TRBJ1-5; D unclear. Trimming took 1 base from V and 3 from J, leaving 10 bases between them. CDR3 size: 15 residues. CDR3 DNA sequence: TGTGCCAGCAGTTTAGGCAGAGGGATCAATCAGCCCCAGCATTTT. This encodes CASSLGRGINQPQHF.

The sample holds many counts of this clonotype. The chain joins TRBV5-1 to TRBJ1-2, with TRBD1 matching 7 bases. The germline CDR1 and CDR2 sequences are SGHRS and YFSETQ. Trimming cost V 0 bases and J 6 bases; bases outside gene matches: 8. This CDR3 has 15 amino acids. CDR3 in DNA: TGCGCCAGCAGCTTGGGCTTCCGGGACAGTAATGGCTACACCTTC. Translated, it gives CASSLGFRDSNGYTF.

This clonotype was seen at least ten times. The V gene is TRBV7-2, the J gene TRBJ2-3, with a weak D call TRBD1 (6 bases). In germline, CDR1 is SGHTA, CDR2 FQGNSA. The length of the CDR3 is 15 residues. The V gene lost 7 bases and the J gene lost 3 bases, with 17 bases spanning the gap. The CDR3 DNA is TGTGCCAGCACCCTCAGGGGTTATCCGACAGATACGCAGTATTTT. Translating gives CASTLRGYPTDTQYF.

The chain combines TRBV29-1 with TRBJ2-6; D is ambiguous. CDR3 length: 13 residues. The germline V gene has CDR1 SQVTM and CDR2 ANQGSEA. Between the trimmed V and J ends, which lost 6 bases and 0 bases, there was a span of 6 bases. The CDR3 DNA is TGCAGCGTAGTATACTCTGGGGCCAACGTCCTGACTTTC. This encodes CSVVYSGANVLTF.